This is a list of T cell receptor beta chains from one sample in a study of OX40 agonist ivuxolimab in advanced cancers. Here immunoSEQ multiplex PCR was the method, and the copy in TCRdb shows in-frame clones only, minus some. The sample lists tens of thousands of clones, over 75% occurring once. The sequenced sample was CD4+ or CD8+ T cells sorted from blood, obtained in a trial of the OX40 agonist ivuxolimab. The receptors shown here come from an adult with an advanced solid tumor such as melanoma, head and neck, liver or kidney cancer. Each CDR3 is given with its conserved first and last residue. The order of the fields is clone size, D gene, V gene, J gene, CDR3 protein, CDR3 DNA. A D gene is named only where the DNA matches it firmly. The size of a clone is reported for some rows only, either as once, few or many, or as a class for expanded clones.

>.|.|TRBV11-2|TRBJ2-7
CASSIPVGGPVREQYF
TGTGCCAGCAGCATCCCGGTTGGGGGTCCCGTCCGCGAGCAGTACTTC
>.|.|TRBV7-9|TRBJ1-1
CASSQRVGNTEAFF
TGTGCCAGCAGCCAGAGGGTCGGGAACACTGAAGCTTTCTTT
>.|.|TRBV7-3|TRBJ2-7
CASSPGGTTYEQYF
TGTGCCAGCAGCCCCGGCGGGACGACCTACGAGCAGTACTTC
>.|TRBD1|TRBV28|TRBJ1-3
CASSQGQGKSAIYF
TGTGCCAGCAGCCAAGGACAGGGGAAATCGGCCATATATTTT
>.|TRBD1|TRBV6-5|TRBJ1-2
CASRPQGTHGYTF
TGTGCCAGCAGGCCACAGGGGACCCATGGCTACACCTTC
>.|.|TRBV7-9|TRBJ1-5
CASSLDGYNQPQHF
TGTGCCAGCAGCTTAGACGGTTACAATCAGCCCCAGCATTTT
>.|.|TRBV11-2|TRBJ1-4
CASRFTGGEKLFF
TGTGCCAGCAGATTCACGGGGGGCGAAAAACTGTTTTTT
>.|.|TRBV9|TRBJ2-1
CASSVEWAGRDEQFF
TGTGCCAGCAGCGTAGAGTGGGCAGGGCGGGATGAGCAGTTCTTC
>.|TRBD2|TRBV5-1|TRBJ2-1
CASSLTRGTSGRENEQFF
TGCGCCAGCAGCTTGACCCGGGGGACTAGCGGGAGGGAGAATGAGCAGTTCTTC
>.|.|TRBV7-2|TRBJ2-3
CASSLDRAYTDTQYF
TGTGCCAGCAGCTTAGATAGGGCCTACACAGATACGCAGTATTTT
>.|.|TRBV23-1|TRBJ2-7
CASSHRLPYEQYF
TGCGCCAGCAGTCATCGTCTACCCTACGAGCAGTACTTC
>.|.|TRBV5-6|TRBJ1-2
CASSLTSGYTF
TGTGCCAGCAGCCTTACAAGCGGCTACACCTTC
>.|.|TRBV19|TRBJ2-1
CASRFGDEQFF
TGTGCCAGTAGATTTGGGGATGAGCAGTTCTTC
>.|TRBD1|TRBV19|TRBJ1-1
CASSAGTGVNTEAFF
TGTGCCAGTAGTGCGGGGACAGGGGTGAACACTGAAGCTTTCTTT
>few|.|TRBV28|TRBJ1-5
CASSLGTKAQPQHF
TGTGCCAGCAGTTTAGGGACAAAGGCTCAGCCCCAGCATTTT
>once|TRBD2|TRBV5-1|TRBJ2-3
CASSPGTSGGDTQYF
TGCGCCAGCAGCCCCGGGACTAGCGGGGGAGATACGCAGTATTTT
>.|.|TRBV6-1|TRBJ1-5
CASKGTAGQPQHF
TGTGCCAGCAAGGGCACTGCGGGTCAGCCCCAGCATTTT
>.|.|TRBV19|TRBJ1-1
CASSIDGGTEAFF
TGTGCCAGTAGTATAGATGGGGGGACTGAAGCTTTCTTT
>.|TRBD1|TRBV11-3|TRBJ2-3
CASGTGTSTDTQYF
TGTGCCAGCGGGACAGGGACTAGCACAGATACGCAGTATTTT
>.|.|TRBV7-2|TRBJ1-1
CASSGRTGMNTEAFF
TGTGCCAGCAGCGGACGGACTGGTATGAACACTGAAGCTTTCTTT
>.|TRBD1|TRBV4-1|TRBJ1-5
CASSQAGTVIQPQHF
TGCGCCAGCAGCCAAGCTGGGACAGTGATTCAGCCCCAGCATTTT
>.|.|TRBV4-2|TRBJ2-1
CASSQEPLAIWGNEQFF
TGTGCCAGCAGCCAAGAACCCCTAGCGATCTGGGGTAATGAGCAGTTCTTC
>.|.|TRBV19|TRBJ2-1
CASRGEYRVLFF
TGTGCCAGTAGGGGGGAATACAGGGTTTTGTTCTTC
>.|TRBD2|TRBV7-9|TRBJ2-7
CASSLGLGGDEQYF
TGTGCCAGCAGCCTGGGACTAGGGGGAGACGAGCAGTACTTC
>few|.|TRBV11-3|TRBJ2-7
CASSLRTAYEQYF
TGTGCCAGCAGCTTACGAACGGCCTACGAGCAGTACTTC